Listed below are T cell receptor beta chains from one sample, sequenced in a study of blood T cell repertoires in COVID-19. The data were produced by immunoSEQ multiplex PCR, yet TCRdb's version contains in-frame clones alone and is incomplete. Of about 140,000 clones in the sample, about 80% were seen once. The sample was peripheral blood. These receptors were collected from a man between 65 and 85 years old who had recovered from COVID-19. Each CDR3 is given with its conserved first and last residue. The order of the fields is V gene, clone size, J gene, D gene, CDR3 protein, CDR3 DNA. The D gene is left open where the match is weak. Not all rows give a size; the values are once, few, many and, for expanded clones, a class.

V: TRBV29-1
size: NA
J: TRBJ1-1
D: NA
CDR3: CSANTGSTEAFF
DNA: TGCAGCGCGAATACCGGGAGCACTGAAGCTTTCTTT

V: TRBV7-8
size: NA
J: TRBJ1-2
D: TRBD1
CDR3: CASSSQGGLTYTF
DNA: TGTGCCAGCAGCTCCCAAGGGGGCCTCACTTACACCTTC

V: TRBV3-1/TRBV3-2
size: NA
J: TRBJ1-5
D: NA
CDR3: CASSLTVTNQPQHF
DNA: TGTGCCAGCAGTCTGACAGTGACCAATCAGCCCCAGCATTTT

V: TRBV27
size: NA
J: TRBJ2-7
D: NA
CDR3: CASSLGSNSVEQYF
DNA: TGTGCCAGCAGTTTAGGTAGTAACTCCGTCGAGCAGTACTTC

V: TRBV30
size: NA
J: TRBJ2-7
D: TRBD1
CDR3: CAWSVMDRASEQYF
DNA: TGTGCCTGGAGTGTAATGGACAGGGCCTCCGAGCAGTACTTC

V: TRBV2
size: once
J: TRBJ1-1
D: TRBD1
CDR3: CASRDRGDTEAFF
DNA: TGTGCCAGCAGGGACAGGGGGGACACTGAAGCTTTCTTT

V: TRBV19
size: NA
J: TRBJ2-1
D: TRBD1
CDR3: CASSIATGTGYNEQFF
DNA: TGTGCCAGTAGTATAGCGACCGGGACAGGGTACAATGAGCAGTTCTTC

V: TRBV5-4
size: NA
J: TRBJ2-4
D: TRBD2
CDR3: CASSFGTSGTGGDIQYF
DNA: TGTGCCAGCAGCTTCGGGACTAGCGGGACCGGGGGGGACATTCAGTACTTC

V: TRBV18
size: NA
J: TRBJ2-3
D: TRBD2
CDR3: CASSPRGARADTQYF
DNA: TGTGCCAGCTCACCGCGGGGGGCGCGGGCAGATACGCAGTATTTT

V: TRBV9
size: once
J: TRBJ2-3
D: NA
CDR3: CASSVASAYTDTQYF
DNA: TGTGCCAGCAGCGTAGCTAGCGCGTACACAGATACGCAGTATTTT

V: TRBV28
size: NA
J: TRBJ2-2
D: NA
CDR3: CASRGISGELFF
DNA: TGTGCCAGCCGGGGTATCTCCGGGGAGCTGTTTTTT

V: TRBV27
size: few
J: TRBJ2-1
D: NA
CDR3: CASRIGEGLKLNQFF
DNA: TGTGCCAGCAGAATCGGAGAGGGACTGAAATTAAACCAGTTCTTC

V: TRBV28
size: NA
J: TRBJ1-4
D: TRBD1
CDR3: CASSVAGTGYEKLFF
DNA: TGTGCCAGCAGCGTAGCCGGGACAGGTTATGAAAAACTGTTTTTT

V: TRBV7-9
size: NA
J: TRBJ2-7
D: TRBD1
CDR3: CASSILRQQGAGDEQYF
DNA: TGTGCCAGCAGCATTTTACGTCAACAGGGGGCGGGGGACGAGCAGTACTTC

V: TRBV5-1
size: NA
J: TRBJ1-2
D: TRBD1
CDR3: CASSWVPGQGNYGYTF
DNA: TGCGCCAGCAGCTGGGTCCCGGGACAGGGAAACTATGGCTACACCTTC

V: TRBV7-2
size: NA
J: TRBJ2-2
D: NA
CDR3: CASSLQGSNTGELFF
DNA: TGTGCCAGCAGCTTACAGGGCTCGAACACCGGGGAGCTGTTTTTT

V: TRBV7-8
size: NA
J: TRBJ1-5
D: NA
CDR3: CASSAEEPSSYQPQHF
DNA: TGTGCCAGCAGCGCAGAGGAGCCTTCCAGTTATCAGCCCCAGCATTTT

V: TRBV6-2/TRBV6-3
size: NA
J: TRBJ2-3
D: TRBD2
CDR3: CASSSLGLAIGADTQYF
DNA: TGTGCCAGCAGTTCCCTGGGACTAGCAATTGGCGCAGATACGCAGTATTTT

V: TRBV12-3/TRBV12-4
size: NA
J: TRBJ1-5
D: NA
CDR3: CASSFTRFQPQHF
DNA: TGTGCCAGCAGTTTTACTAGGTTTCAGCCCCAGCATTTT

V: TRBV28
size: NA
J: TRBJ2-3
D: TRBD2
CDR3: CASSSAGGIDTQYF
DNA: TGTGCCAGCAGTAGCGCGGGAGGGATAGATACGCAGTATTTT

V: TRBV3-1/TRBV3-2
size: NA
J: TRBJ2-2
D: NA
CDR3: CASSQVSTGELFF
DNA: TGTGCCAGCAGCCAAGTGAGCACCGGGGAGCTGTTTTTT

V: TRBV30
size: NA
J: TRBJ2-2
D: NA
CDR3: CAWEPIGQSTGELFF
DNA: TGTGCCTGGGAACCGATTGGACAGTCAACCGGGGAGCTGTTTTTT

V: TRBV5-6
size: NA
J: TRBJ1-6
D: NA
CDR3: CASSLGTELNSPLHF
DNA: TGTGCCAGCAGCTTGGGGACAGAGCTTAATTCACCCCTCCACTTT

V: TRBV5-3
size: NA
J: TRBJ2-2
D: NA
CDR3: CARSLICGSTTGELFF
DNA: TGTGCCAGAAGCTTAATATGTGGGAGCACGACCGGGGAGCTGTTTTTT

V: TRBV30
size: NA
J: TRBJ2-7
D: TRBD1
CDR3: CACAHGDSYEQYF
DNA: TGTGCCTGTGCCCACGGGGACAGCTACGAGCAGTACTTC

V: TRBV2
size: many
J: TRBJ2-7
D: TRBD1
CDR3: CASSQDRATYEQYF
DNA: TGTGCCAGCAGCCAGGACAGGGCAACCTACGAGCAGTACTTC

V: TRBV7-9
size: NA
J: TRBJ2-5
D: NA
CDR3: CASSLVWRGQETQYF
DNA: TGTGCCAGCAGCTTAGTGTGGCGGGGCCAAGAGACCCAGTACTTC

V: TRBV5-1
size: NA
J: TRBJ2-5
D: TRBD2
CDR3: CASSLTSGLLETQYF
DNA: TGCGCCAGCAGCTTGACTAGCGGCCTCTTGGAGACCCAGTACTTC

V: TRBV7-9
size: NA
J: TRBJ2-1
D: TRBD2
CDR3: CASSFERDYYNEQFF
DNA: TGTGCCAGCAGCTTCGAACGGGACTATTACAATGAGCAGTTCTTC

V: TRBV3-1/TRBV3-2
size: NA
J: TRBJ2-5
D: NA
CDR3: CASSQLGGEETQYF
DNA: TGTGCCAGCAGCCAACTTGGCGGAGAAGAGACCCAGTACTTC

V: TRBV12-3/TRBV12-4
size: NA
J: TRBJ1-4
D: NA
CDR3: CASSDTANEKLFF
DNA: TGTGCCAGCAGTGACACGGCTAATGAAAAACTGTTTTTT

V: TRBV2
size: NA
J: TRBJ1-4
D: NA
CDR3: CASEIGSEKLFF
DNA: TGTGCCAGTGAAATCGGGAGTGAAAAACTGTTTTTT

V: TRBV14
size: few
J: TRBJ2-1
D: TRBD2
CDR3: CASSRTSGFYNEQFF
DNA: TGTGCCAGCAGCCGGACTAGCGGGTTTTACAATGAGCAGTTCTTC

V: TRBV10-3
size: NA
J: TRBJ1-1
D: TRBD1
CDR3: CAISGTGTFEAFF
DNA: TGTGCCATCAGTGGGACAGGGACTTTTGAAGCTTTCTTT

V: TRBV19
size: NA
J: TRBJ2-1
D: NA
CDR3: CASSSIAANEQFF
DNA: TGTGCCAGTAGTAGTATAGCGGCCAATGAGCAGTTCTTC

V: TRBV3-1/TRBV3-2
size: once
J: TRBJ2-2
D: TRBD2
CDR3: CASSERTSGNTGELFF
DNA: TGTGCCAGCAGCGAAAGGACTAGCGGGAACACCGGGGAGCTGTTTTTT

V: TRBV7-9
size: NA
J: TRBJ2-4
D: TRBD1
CDR3: CASSLSFSGQRNIQYF
DNA: TGTGCCAGCAGCCTAAGTTTTTCGGGACAGCGGAACATTCAGTACTTC

V: TRBV18
size: NA
J: TRBJ2-2
D: NA
CDR3: CASSPSASANSGELFF
DNA: TGTGCCAGCTCACCAAGTGCTAGCGCGAATTCCGGGGAGCTGTTTTTT